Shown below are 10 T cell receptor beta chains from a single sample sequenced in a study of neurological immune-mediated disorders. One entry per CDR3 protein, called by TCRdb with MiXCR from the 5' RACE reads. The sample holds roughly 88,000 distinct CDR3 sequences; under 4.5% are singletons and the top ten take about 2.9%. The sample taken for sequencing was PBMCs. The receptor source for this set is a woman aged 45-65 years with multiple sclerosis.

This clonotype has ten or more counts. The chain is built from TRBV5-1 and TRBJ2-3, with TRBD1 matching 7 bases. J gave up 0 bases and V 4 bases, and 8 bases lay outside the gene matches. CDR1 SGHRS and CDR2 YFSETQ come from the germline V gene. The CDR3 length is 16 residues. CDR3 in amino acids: CASSHGQAASTDTQYF. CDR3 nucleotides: TGCGCCAGCAGCCACGGACAGGCCGCTAGCACAGATACGCAGTATTTT.

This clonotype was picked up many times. CDR3 nucleotides: TGTGCCAGCAGCTTACAGTCCGGCCGCTCCTACAATGAGCAGTTCTTC. Translated, it gives CASSLQSGRSYNEQFF. V and J are TRBV7-2 and TRBJ2-1; no clear D gene. In germline, CDR1 is SGHTA, CDR2 FQGNSA. This CDR3 is built from 16 residues. V lost 2 bases to trimming and J lost 0 bases, with 11 bases between them.

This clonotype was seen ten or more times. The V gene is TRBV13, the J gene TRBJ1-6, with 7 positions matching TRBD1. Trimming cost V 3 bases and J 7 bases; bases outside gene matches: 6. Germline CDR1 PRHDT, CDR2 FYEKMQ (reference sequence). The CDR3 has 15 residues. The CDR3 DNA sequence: TGTGCCAGCAGCTTTACGGGACAGATAAATTCACCCCTCCACTTT. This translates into CASSFTGQINSPLHF.

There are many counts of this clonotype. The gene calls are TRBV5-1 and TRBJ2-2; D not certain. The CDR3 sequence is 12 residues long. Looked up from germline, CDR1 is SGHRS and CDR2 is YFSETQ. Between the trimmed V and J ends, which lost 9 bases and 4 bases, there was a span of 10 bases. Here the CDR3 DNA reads TGCGCCATCTTACTCATCACCGGGGAGCTGTTTTTT. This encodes CAILLITGELFF.

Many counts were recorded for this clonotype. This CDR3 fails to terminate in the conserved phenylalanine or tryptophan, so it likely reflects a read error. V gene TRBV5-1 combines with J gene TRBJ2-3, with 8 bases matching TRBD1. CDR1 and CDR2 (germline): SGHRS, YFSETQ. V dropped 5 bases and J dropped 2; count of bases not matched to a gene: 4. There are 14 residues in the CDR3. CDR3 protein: CASRTGALTDTQYL. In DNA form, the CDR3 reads TGCGCCAGCAGGACAGGGGCCCTCACAGATACGCAGTATCTT.

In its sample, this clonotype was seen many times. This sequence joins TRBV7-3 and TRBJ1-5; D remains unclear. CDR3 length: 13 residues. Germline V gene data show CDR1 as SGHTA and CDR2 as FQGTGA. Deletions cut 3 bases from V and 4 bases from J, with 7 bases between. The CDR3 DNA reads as TGTGCCAGCAGCTTGGGTCCTAATCAGCCCCAGCATTTT. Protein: CASSLGPNQPQHF.

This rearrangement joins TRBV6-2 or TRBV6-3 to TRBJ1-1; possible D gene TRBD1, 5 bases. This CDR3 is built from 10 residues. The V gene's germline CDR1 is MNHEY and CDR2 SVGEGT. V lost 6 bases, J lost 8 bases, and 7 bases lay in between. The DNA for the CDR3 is TGTGCCAGCAGAAAGGGGGAAGCTTTCTTT. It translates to CASRKGEAFF.

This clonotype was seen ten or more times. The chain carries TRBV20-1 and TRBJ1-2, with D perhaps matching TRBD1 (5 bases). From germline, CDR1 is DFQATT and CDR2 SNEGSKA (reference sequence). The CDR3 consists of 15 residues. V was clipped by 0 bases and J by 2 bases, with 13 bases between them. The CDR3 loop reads CSARDWDGPNYGYTF. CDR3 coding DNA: TGCAGTGCTAGAGATTGGGACGGACCGAACTATGGCTACACCTTC.

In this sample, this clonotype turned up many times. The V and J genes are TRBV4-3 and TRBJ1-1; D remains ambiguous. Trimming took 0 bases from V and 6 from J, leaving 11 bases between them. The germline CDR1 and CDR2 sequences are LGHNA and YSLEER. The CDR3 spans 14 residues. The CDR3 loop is CASSQEVIRPEAFF. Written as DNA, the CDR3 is TGCGCCAGCAGCCAAGAGGTCATTCGCCCTGAAGCTTTCTTT.

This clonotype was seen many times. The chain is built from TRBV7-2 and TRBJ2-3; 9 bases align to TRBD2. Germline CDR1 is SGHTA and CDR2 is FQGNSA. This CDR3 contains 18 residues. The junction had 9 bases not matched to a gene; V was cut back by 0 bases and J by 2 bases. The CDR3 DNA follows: TGTGCCAGCAGCTTAGCGATTTTAGCTAGCGGGAACACAGATACGCAGTATTTT. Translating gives CASSLAILASGNTDTQYF.